This T cell receptor (beta chain) originates from a study of T cell responses to AZD1222 COVID-19 vaccine. About the study: Both about-4-week and about-12-week second-dose recipients were combined. Overall study results and limits: No repertoire was sampled before or during the peak T cell response, only after it. Donors were chiefly white British, with a greater number of females, and clonal diversity was perhaps underestimated. Of the AZD1222 recipients, only six or seven were seropositive at baseline.

For this clone: Its target is not known.

This CDR3 is built from 12 residues. V was shortened by 3 bases and J by 8 bases, with 13 bases between the two germline ends. The germline V gene encodes CDR1 DFQATT and CDR2 SNEGSKA (reference sequence). Clones were read by immunoSEQ multiplex PCR, and TCRdb kept only the in-frame ones, dropping some. The table lists a few hundred thousand clones, 93% of them singletons. The sample consisted of peripheral blood, taken on day 0 of AZD1222 vaccination. The source is an adult in good health. The rearrangement joins TRBV20-1 to TRBJ1-2; TRBD1 might be the D (6 bases). CDR3 region: CSASDRSGGYTF. The DNA for the CDR3 is TGCAGTGCTAGTGACAGGTCTGGGGGCTACACCTTC.